A selection of T cell receptor beta chains follows, all from one sample in a study of regulatory T cells in long-lasting Graves disease. MiXCR was run by TCRdb on the multiplex PCR reads, yielding one entry per CDR3 protein. Of 450,000 to 700,000 distinct CDR3 sequences in the sample, approximately 12% were seen once. This sample was shared with a second study, whose subject was T cells in Graves' hyperthyroidism and ophthalmopathy.

Sequenced material: peripheral blood mononuclear cells (PBMCs), taken at new diagnosis, from a patient treated with antithyroid drugs. The receptors here all came from a man younger than 40 with Graves disease. CDR3s include the opening cysteine and the closing phenylalanine or tryptophan. D genes are given only for firm matches. Some rows mark clone size as missing; the rest say once, few, many or name a class of expanded clone.

many | TRBD1 | TRBJ1-5 | TRBV2 | TGTGCCAGCAGTTCAGGGACAGGCTACAATCAGCCCCAGCATTTT | CASSSGTGYNQPQHF
many | TRBD2 | TRBJ2-3 | TRBV27 | TGTGCCAGCGCCGGGACTAGAGTTAGCACAGATACGCAGTATTTT | CASAGTRVSTDTQYF
few | TRBD1 | TRBJ1-4 | TRBV20-1 | TGCAGTGCTAGAGATTTGGACAGGGGGAATGAAAAACTGTTTTTT | CSARDLDRGNEKLFF
few | TRBD1 | TRBJ1-6 | TRBV7-9 | TGTGCCAGCAGCTTTACCGGGACAGGCACTATAAATTCACCCCTCCACTTT | CASSFTGTGTINSPLHF
many | NA | TRBJ2-7 | TRBV20-1 | TGCAGTGCTAGTAAACGGGATGGCGAGCAGTACTTC | CSASKRDGEQYF
NA | NA | TRBJ2-7 | TRBV27 | TGTGCCAGCAGTTCCCCTAGCCACGAGCAGTACTTC | CASSSPSHEQYF
many | NA | TRBJ2-5 | TRBV12-3/TRBV12-4 | TGTGCCAGCAGTTTAGGATATCAGCAAGAGACCCAGTACTTC | CASSLGYQQETQYF
many | NA | TRBJ1-5 | TRBV20-1 | TGCAGTGCTAGCATGGGGGGAGATCAGCCCCAGCATTTT | CSASMGGDQPQHF
few | NA | TRBJ2-1 | TRBV6-4 | TGTGCCAGCAGTGACCTAAGGGACGATGAGCAGTTCTTC | CASSDLRDDEQFF
many | NA | TRBJ2-7 | TRBV20-1 | TGCAGTGCTAGCATACGGGCGAGGTACGAGCAGTACTTC | CSASIRARYEQYF
NA | TRBD2 | TRBJ2-2 | TRBV9 | TGTGCCAGCAGCGTAAGCGGGAGTGTCTCCGGGGAGCTGTTTTTT | CASSVSGSVSGELFF
many | NA | TRBJ1-5 | TRBV12-5 | TGTGCTAGTGGCCGGAACCAGCCCCAGCATTTT | CASGRNQPQHF
many | NA | TRBJ2-5 | TRBV24-1 | TGTGCCACCAGTGATTTTAGCTCGGGACTGTCGAGGGAGACCCAGTACTTC | CATSDFSSGLSRETQYF
NA | NA | TRBJ2-1 | TRBV5-1 | TGCGCCAGCAGCTTGGTAGGGGCTCACGGGCGAAATGAGCAGTTCTTC | CASSLVGAHGRNEQFF
few | NA | TRBJ1-5 | TRBV11-2 | TGTGCCAGCAGCTTAGAAACGGGGGGGCCCCAGCATTTT | CASSLETGGPQHF
NA | TRBD1 | TRBJ2-7 | TRBV18 | TGTGCCAGCTCACCGACAGGGGGCACGGACGAGCAGTACTTC | CASSPTGGTDEQYF
many | TRBD2 | TRBJ2-3 | TRBV20-1 | TGCAGTGCTGTACGGACTAGCGGGAACCCCACAGATACGCAGTATTTT | CSAVRTSGNPTDTQYF
many | NA | TRBJ2-1 | TRBV27 | TGTGCCAGCAGTTTAGGATGGGGGCCGGGCAATGAGCAGTTCTTC | CASSLGWGPGNEQFF
many | NA | TRBJ2-7 | TRBV10-3 | TGTGCCATCAGTGACCCGACGAGGGACACCATAGGCTCCTACGAGCAGTACTTC | CAISDPTRDTIGSYEQYF
many | NA | TRBJ1-4 | TRBV28 | TGTGCCAGCAGAGTCTTCTCGTCAGGGACTGAAAAACTGTTTTTT | CASRVFSSGTEKLFF
NA | NA | TRBJ2-3 | TRBV24-1 | TGTGCCACCGAGGGAAGCACAGATACGCAGTATTTT | CATEGSTDTQYF
few | TRBD1 | TRBJ1-2 | TRBV6-2/TRBV6-3 | TGTGCCAGCAGTCCCTCCGGAGAGGGGGCCTATGGCTACACCTTC | CASSPSGEGAYGYTF
many | NA | TRBJ2-3 | TRBV7-8 | TGTGCCAGCAGCTTAGAAAAGGGGGGCGCGAGGGATACGCAGTATTTT | CASSLEKGGARDTQYF
many | NA | TRBJ2-3 | TRBV6-1 | TGTGCCAGCAGTTCGGGACTTAGCACAGATACGCAGTATTTT | CASSSGLSTDTQYF
NA | NA | TRBJ1-2 | TRBV29-1 | TGCAGCGTACAGGGAGGGGAAGGCTACACCTTC | CSVQGGEGYTF
many | NA | TRBJ2-3 | TRBV11-2 | TGTGCCAGCAGCTTAGTTGCTAGGGCCCCGGCGCGGGACACAGATACGCAGTATTTT | CASSLVARAPARDTDTQYF
few | NA | TRBJ1-1 | TRBV5-1 | TGCGCCAGCAGCTTGGCACGGATGAACACTGAAGCTTTCTTT | CASSLARMNTEAFF
NA | NA | TRBJ2-4 | TRBV20-1 | TGCAGTGCTAGACTAAGGGCTATTCAGTACTTC | CSARLRAIQYF